These 23 T cell receptor beta chains were all obtained from the same sample, sequenced in a study of T cell changes during pregnancy in multiple sclerosis (dated by TCRdb to about 2019). Library method: the immunoSEQ multiplex PCR assay. The clones in this table, taken by TCRdb from immuneACCESS, are in-frame only. Not every clone is retained; where verified, under half of the shortfall comes from an unresolved V gene, and the cause of the rest is unknown. The sample table contains 20,000 or so clones; only one count was recorded for more than 90% of them. More than 7.5% of the sample is taken by the ten largest. The sequencing here drew on CD8+ T cells from peripheral blood mononuclear cells, taken in the third trimester of pregnancy. The receptors stem from a female donor in good health, enrolled as a control in a pregnancy study.

This rearrangement joins TRBV10-1 to TRBJ2-7, with 7 bases matching TRBD1. Germline CDR1 reads WNHNN; CDR2 reads SYGVQD (reference sequence). Trimming removed 10 bases from V and 3 bases from J; junction bases left unmatched: 12. This CDR3 comprises 14 residues. The CDR3: CAIRPMDRRYEQYF. For the CDR3, the DNA is TGCGCCATCAGACCAATGGACAGGCGCTACGAGCAGTACTTC.

The chain has TRBV6-1 and TRBJ2-7, with D possibly matching TRBD1 (5 bases). CDR3 length: 12 residues. Between the trimmed V and J ends, which lost 4 bases and 1 base, there was a span of 5 bases. CDR1 MNHNS and CDR2 SASEGT come from the germline V gene. In DNA, the CDR3 is TGTGCCAGCAGTGGGACATCCTACGAGCAGTACTTC. Translation: CASSGTSYEQYF.

This chain links TRBV5-5 with TRBJ2-7; D unresolved. Trimming removed 0 bases from V and 0 bases from J, with 7 bases in between. This CDR3 comprises 14 residues. CDR1 and CDR2 from the germline V gene are SGHKS and YYEKEE (reference sequence). This chain's CDR3 is CASSLVTGSYEQYF. The CDR3 DNA is TGTGCCAGCAGCTTGGTTACTGGCTCCTACGAGCAGTACTTC. The full variable domain, in which reference TRBV5-5 and TRBJ2-7 provide the parts outside the CDR3, is DAGVTQSPTHLIKTRGQQVTLRCSPISGHKSVSWYQQVLGQGPQFIFQYYEKEERGRGNFPDRFSARQFPNYSSELNVNALLLGDSALYLCASSLVTGSYEQYFGPGTRLTVT.

This rearrangement joins TRBV30 to TRBJ1-5; D ambiguous. Trimming stripped 0 bases from V and 1 base from J, with 7 bases between. Germline V gene sequence: CDR1 GTSNPN, CDR2 SVGIG (reference sequence). The CDR3 is 14 residues long. The CDR3 DNA is TGTGCCTGGAGTGTGGGAGTGAGCAATCAGCCCCAGCATTTT. Amino acid sequence: CAWSVGVSNQPQHF.

The CDR3 nucleotides read TGCGCCAGCAGCTTAAGCGGGGGAGAATACAATGAGCAGTTCTTC. This encodes CASSLSGGEYNEQFF. The chain is built from TRBV5-1 and TRBJ2-1; 8 bases line up with TRBD2. The CDR3 is 15 residues long. V was pared by 2 bases and J by 4 bases, with 5 bases of the junction left unmatched. Germline lookup yields CDR1 SGHRS and CDR2 YFSETQ.

This chain joins TRBV7-9 and TRBJ1-4, with 10 bases that match TRBD1. Germline V gives CDR1 SEHNR, CDR2 FQNEAQ (reference sequence). This CDR3 has 14 residues. Trimming took 5 bases from V and 5 from J; bases not matched to a gene: 2. The CDR3 DNA reads as TGTGCCAGCAGCCGGACAGGGGGGAATGAAAAACTGTTTTTT. It encodes CASSRTGGNEKLFF.

This rearrangement joins TRBV5-6 to TRBJ1-5; 9 nucleotides match TRBD1. J gave up 6 bases and V 3 bases, and 4 bases lay outside the gene matches. This CDR3 has 14 amino acids. Germline V lookup: CDR1 SGHDT, CDR2 YYEEEE. CDR3 bases: TGTGCCAGCAGCTACGGGACAGGGCTTCAGCCCCAGCATTTT. Its translation: CASSYGTGLQPQHF.

The genes are TRBV28 and TRBJ2-3; 9 bases line up with TRBD2. V dropped 5 bases and J dropped 3; count of bases not matched to a gene: 9. The CDR3 is 16 residues long. The germline CDR1 and CDR2 sequences are MDHEN and SYDVKM. CDR3 sequence reads: CASSTSGTSRTDTQYF. CDR3 coding DNA: TGTGCCAGCAGTACTTCCGGGACTAGCCGAACAGATACGCAGTATTTT. The whole variable domain, remainder taken from reference TRBV28 and TRBJ2-3, is DVKVTQSSRYLVKRTGEKVFLECVQDMDHENMFWYRQDPGLGLRLIYFSYDVKMKEKGDIPEGYSVSREKKERFSLILESASTNQTSMYLCASSTSGTSRTDTQYFGPGTRLTVL.

V is TRBV27 and J is TRBJ2-5, with D possibly TRBD1 on 6 matching bases. V was trimmed by 11 bases and J by 5 bases, leaving 15 bases between them. In germline, CDR1 is MNHEY, CDR2 SMNVEV (reference sequence). The CDR3 runs to 12 residues. CDR3 DNA sequence: TGTGCCGCCCGGGACAACAAGGAGACCCAGTACTTC. Translated: CAARDNKETQYF.

This clone occurred once. The chain has TRBV9 and TRBJ1-2, with unresolved D. V lost 4 bases to trimming and J lost 8 bases, with 24 bases between them. Germline CDR1 SGDLS, CDR2 YYNGEE. The CDR3 has 16 residues. CDR3 nucleotides: TGTGCCAGCAGCCTAGGGCGGCCGGGAGCTGGCCCCGGCTACACCTTC. Encoded protein: CASSLGRPGAGPGYTF.

On this clone: This sample includes further DNA sequences coding for the same CDR3. The chain joins TRBV19 to TRBJ2-7, with D tentatively TRBD1 (6 bases). Trimming shortened V by 5 bases and J by 3 bases, and 8 bases separated the two germline ends. CDR1 is LNHDA and CDR2 is SQIVND in the germline V gene (reference sequence). The CDR3 has 12 amino acids. The CDR3 DNA is TGTGCCAGTAGTGCGGACAGCTACGAGCAGTACTTC. This codes for CASSADSYEQYF. Drawing the rest from reference TRBV19 and TRBJ2-7, the complete variable domain is DGGITQSPKYLFRKEGQNVTLSCEQNLNHDAMYWYRQDPGQGLRLIYYSQIVNDFQKGDIAEGYSVSREKKESFPLTVTSAQKNPTAFYLCASSADSYEQYFGPGTRLTVT.

DNA for the CDR3: TGTGCCAGCAGCGGGGGGATGGGAGGGCTTTACAATGAGCAGTTCTTC. It specifies CASSGGMGGLYNEQFF. The V and J genes are TRBV9 and TRBJ2-1; 7 bases agree with TRBD2. J lost 4 bases, V lost 3 bases, and 10 bases had no gene match. The germline V gene has CDR1 SGDLS and CDR2 YYNGEE. This CDR3 comprises 16 residues.

The chain joins TRBV5-4 to TRBJ2-5; TRBD2 aligns across 9 bases. Trimming removed 0 bases from V and 5 bases from J; junction bases left unmatched: 11. Germline V gives CDR1 SGHNT, CDR2 YYREEE (reference sequence). This CDR3 has 17 residues. The CDR3 reads CASSLVGGGGAGETQYF. CDR3 DNA sequence: TGTGCCAGCAGCTTGGTTGGTGGCGGGGGGGCCGGGGAGACCCAGTACTTC.

This clone was seen a handful of times. The chain couples TRBV11-1 to TRBJ1-4; 8 bases are a match to TRBD1. V dropped 4 bases and J dropped 6; count of bases not matched to a gene: 13. The germline V gene has CDR1 SGHAT and CDR2 FQDESV (reference sequence). CDR3 length: 17 residues. The CDR3 nucleotides read TGTGCCAGCAGCTCAACAGGGGGAGTTGTTTCGGATGAAAAACTGTTTTTT. Translating it yields CASSSTGGVVSDEKLFF.

The genes are TRBV7-6 and TRBJ1-1; D uncertain. Germline values: CDR1 SGHVS, CDR2 FNYEAQ. V lost 2 bases, J lost 5 bases, and 12 bases lay in between. CDR3 size: 14 residues. The CDR3: CASSLSQSGTEAFF. In DNA, the CDR3 is TGTGCCAGCAGCTTATCACAGAGCGGTACTGAAGCTTTCTTT. Full variable domain (remainder filled in from reference TRBV7-6 and TRBJ1-1): GAGVSQSPRYKVTKRGQDVALRCDPISGHVSLYWYRQALGQGPEFLTYFNYEAQQDKSGLPNDRFSAERPEGSISTLTIQRTEQRDSAMYRCASSLSQSGTEAFFGQGTRLTVV.

The J gene is TRBJ2-1, the V gene TRBV28; TRBD1 matches 7 bases. Germline V gene sequence: CDR1 MDHEN, CDR2 SYDVKM. V was clipped by 4 bases and J by 7 bases; unmatched bases: 4. The CDR3 covers 13 residues. CDR3 nucleotides: TGTGCCAGCAGTTCGGGACAGTGGAATGAGCAGTTCTTC. Protein: CASSSGQWNEQFF.

This clone was recorded a few times. V usage is TRBV21-1 and J usage is TRBJ1-5. TRBV21-1 is marked as a pseudogene. This CDR3 comprises 14 residues. The CDR3 loop is CASSKSEENQPQHF. CDR3 DNA sequence: TGTGCCAGCAGCAAATCGGAGGAGAACCAGCCCCAGCATTTT.

The chain couples TRBV6-1 to TRBJ2-1; D is unresolved. V dropped 1 base and J dropped 0 bases, with 10 bases sitting between them. CDR1 and CDR2 from the germline V gene are MNHNS and SASEGT. The CDR3 covers 16 residues. The CDR3 protein is CASSEGAWSSYNEQFF. CDR3 sequence (DNA): TGTGCCAGCAGTGAAGGCGCATGGAGCTCCTACAATGAGCAGTTCTTC.

The chain has TRBV21-1 and TRBJ2-5; TRBD2 was called by the table and not checked on the DNA. TRBV21-1 is recorded as a pseudogene. The CDR3 length is 18 residues. CDR3 residues: CASSLRSGLSPFRETQYF. In nucleotides, the CDR3 is TGTGCCAGCAGCCTCCGTTCGGGACTATCACCCTTCCGGGAGACCCAGTACTTC.

In its sample, this clone was seen once. The J gene is TRBJ2-7, the V gene TRBV6-1, with a weak D call TRBD1 (5 bases). V lost 7 bases and J 0 bases, leaving 16 bases between the germline ends. Germline V CDR1 and CDR2: MNHNS, SASEGT. The length of the CDR3 is 15 residues. The CDR3 loop reads CASTGRTDFSYEQYF. The CDR3 coding sequence is TGTGCCAGCACAGGGCGAACCGACTTCTCCTACGAGCAGTACTTC.

The chain uses TRBV29-1 and TRBJ2-7, with 10 bases matching TRBD2. The V segment lost 2 bases and the J segment 0 bases; nucleotides outside the gene matches: 1. This CDR3 has 14 amino acids. Germline CDR1 SQVTM, CDR2 ANQGSEA. The CDR3 is CSVELAGDSYEQYF. CDR3 sequence (DNA): TGCAGCGTTGAACTAGCGGGAGACTCCTACGAGCAGTACTTC.

V usage is TRBV11-2 and J usage is TRBJ1-1; D might be TRBD1 (5 bases). The CDR3 loop spans 15 amino acids. Trimming left V 5 bases short and J 4 bases short, with 17 bases between. The germline gives CDR1 SGHAT, CDR2 FQNNGV. DNA of the CDR3: TGTGCCAGCAGCAGGGCGGGATGGGGGAGCACTGAAGCTTTCTTT. As protein: CASSRAGWGSTEAFF.

The chain couples TRBV14 to TRBJ2-7; tentatively, D is TRBD2 (6 bases). The CDR3 runs 14 residues. Trimming stripped 1 base from V and 2 bases from J, with 9 bases between. Germline values: CDR1 SGHDN, CDR2 FVKESK. CDR3 bases: TGTGCCAGCAGCCAAGTGCGCGGGGCCTACGAGCAGTACTTC. Its translation: CASSQVRGAYEQYF.